These T cell receptor beta chains were read from a single sample in a study of CD8+ T cells in alopecia areata. Assay: immunoSEQ multiplex PCR; the TCRdb copy retains only in-frame clones and omits some. The repertoire holds about 120,000 clones, with around 45% as singletons. Sequencing used NKG2D-low CD8+ T cells sorted from blood. The receptors stem from a human donor with alopecia areata. Both conserved end residues are part of each CDR3. The D gene is left open where the match is weak. Some rows mark clone size as missing; the rest say once, few, many or name a class of expanded clone.

>TRBJ1-2|-|TRBV29-1|-
TGCAGCACCCCGCAGACAAACTATGGCTACACCTTC
CSTPQTNYGYTF
>TRBJ2-1|few|TRBV30|-
TGTGCCTGTGGTATCGGGGGAGTGAATGAGCAGTTCTTC
CACGIGGVNEQFF
>TRBJ2-1|few|TRBV28|-
TGTGCCACCAGGGACCGGCTCTATGAGCAGTTCTTC
CATRDRLYEQFF
>TRBJ1-5|few|TRBV2|-
TGTGCCAGTTGGGACGGTGAACAGCCCCAGCATTTT
CASWDGEQPQHF
>TRBJ1-2|few|TRBV29-1|-
TGCAGCGTTGGGGCAGGTAGTGGCTACACCTTC
CSVGAGSGYTF
>TRBJ2-5|few|TRBV29-1|-
TGCAGCGTCGTCCTTGGGACCCAAGAGACCCAGTACTTC
CSVVLGTQETQYF
>TRBJ2-7|-|TRBV19|TRBD1
TGTGCCACCCCCCCGACAGGGCGGATAAGCTACGAGCAGTACTTC
CATPPTGRISYEQYF
>TRBJ2-7|-|TRBV27|TRBD2
TGTGCCAGCAGTTTATTGGGGGAGGGAATCGAGCAGTACTTC
CASSLLGEGIEQYF
>TRBJ2-3|-|TRBV7-2|TRBD2
TGTGCCAGCAGCCCCCTTGCGGGAGGAGCCCCAGATACGCAGTATTTT
CASSPLAGGAPDTQYF
>TRBJ2-7|few|TRBV27|-
TGTGCCAGCAGTTTGAGATATCCTGGCGAGCAGTACTTC
CASSLRYPGEQYF
>TRBJ1-1|few|TRBV29-1|-
TGCAGCGTCCTCGGTGACACTGAAGCTTTCTTT
CSVLGDTEAFF
>TRBJ2-7|-|TRBV27|TRBD2
TGTGCCAGCATGGAGCGGGAGAGGCCCGAGCAGTACTTC
CASMERERPEQYF
>TRBJ2-1|-|TRBV5-6|-
TGTGCCAGCAGCTTTTCAGGGGCGAGCAATGAGCAGTTCTTC
CASSFSGASNEQFF
>TRBJ2-7|-|TRBV4-3|-
TGCGCCAGCAGCCAAGATCGAGATAGGGCGAACTACGAGCAGTACTTC
CASSQDRDRANYEQYF
>TRBJ2-7|few|TRBV15|-
TGTGCCACCAGCAGGGACACCTTGCAGTACTTC
CATSRDTLQYF
>TRBJ1-5|few|TRBV7-9|-
TGTGCCAGCAGCCTCGGGGATCAGCCCCAGCATTTT
CASSLGDQPQHF
>TRBJ2-7|few|TRBV28|TRBD1
TGTGCCAGCAGTCGGGACAGCCACTACGAGCAGTACTTC
CASSRDSHYEQYF
>TRBJ2-5|few|TRBV29-1|-
TGCAGCGTTGGGGCCTTGTACCAAGAGACCCAGTACTTC
CSVGALYQETQYF
>TRBJ2-5|-|TRBV30|-
TGTGCCGCCGGCCGGAATCTGGAGACCCAGTACTTC
CAAGRNLETQYF
>TRBJ2-3|few|TRBV29-1|-
TGCAGCCTTGAGGGGTCAGATACGCAGTATTTT
CSLEGSDTQYF
>TRBJ2-1|-|TRBV7-9|-
TGTGCCATTCGGATGGAGGGCCACAATGAGCAGTTCTTC
CAIRMEGHNEQFF
>TRBJ2-3|few|TRBV30|-
TGTGCCTGGAGATTCACAGATACGCAGTATTTT
CAWRFTDTQYF
>TRBJ2-2|-|TRBV6-5|-
TGTGCCAGCACCAACGGTCCCGGGGAGCTGTTTTTT
CASTNGPGELFF
>TRBJ2-5|-|TRBV20-1|-
TGCAGTGCTCTGGAGGAGACCCAGTACTTC
CSALEETQYF